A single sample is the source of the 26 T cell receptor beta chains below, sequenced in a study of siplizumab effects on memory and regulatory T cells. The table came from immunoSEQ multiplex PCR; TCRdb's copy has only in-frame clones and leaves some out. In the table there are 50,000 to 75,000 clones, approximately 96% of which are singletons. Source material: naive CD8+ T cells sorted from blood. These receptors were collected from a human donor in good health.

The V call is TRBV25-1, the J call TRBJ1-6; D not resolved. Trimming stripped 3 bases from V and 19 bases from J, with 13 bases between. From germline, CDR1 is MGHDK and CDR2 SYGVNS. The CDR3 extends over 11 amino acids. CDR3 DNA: TGTGCCAGCAGTGATTTGATTTTACTTCACTTT. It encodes CASSDLILLHF.

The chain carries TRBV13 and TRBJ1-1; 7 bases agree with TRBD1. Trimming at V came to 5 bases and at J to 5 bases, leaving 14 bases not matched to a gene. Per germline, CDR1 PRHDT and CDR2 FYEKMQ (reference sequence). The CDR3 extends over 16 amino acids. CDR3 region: CASSLFSGTENTEAFF. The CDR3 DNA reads TGTGCCAGCAGCCTGTTTTCCGGGACAGAGAATACTGAAGCTTTCTTT.

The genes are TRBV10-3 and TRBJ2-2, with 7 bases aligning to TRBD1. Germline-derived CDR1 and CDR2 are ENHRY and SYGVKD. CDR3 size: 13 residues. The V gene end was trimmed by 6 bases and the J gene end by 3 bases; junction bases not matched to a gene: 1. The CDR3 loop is CAIRQGDTGELFF. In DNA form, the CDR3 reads TGTGCCATCAGGCAGGGGGACACCGGGGAGCTGTTTTTT.

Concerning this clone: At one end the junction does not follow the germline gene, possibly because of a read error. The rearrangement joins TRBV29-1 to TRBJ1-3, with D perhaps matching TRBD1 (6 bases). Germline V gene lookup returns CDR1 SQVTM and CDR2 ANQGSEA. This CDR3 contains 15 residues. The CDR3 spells CRAEGGTGNGNTLYF. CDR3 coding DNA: TGCCGCGCCGAAGGCGGCACAGGGAACGGAAACACCCTATATTTT.

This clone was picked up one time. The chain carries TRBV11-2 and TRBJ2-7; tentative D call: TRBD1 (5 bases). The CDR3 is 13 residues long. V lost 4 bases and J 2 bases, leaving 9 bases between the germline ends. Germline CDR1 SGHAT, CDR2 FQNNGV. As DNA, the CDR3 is TGTGCCAGCAGCTGGGGCAGAACCTACGAGCAGTACTTC. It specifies CASSWGRTYEQYF. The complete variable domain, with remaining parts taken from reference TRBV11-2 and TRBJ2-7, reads EAGVAQSPRYKIIEKRQSVAFWCNPISGHATLYWYQQILGQGPKLLIQFQNNGVVDDSQLPKDRFSAERLKGVDSTLKIQPAKLEDSAVYLCASSWGRTYEQYFGPGTRLTVT.

The CDR3 loop is CASSDSLNTEAFF. Written as DNA, the CDR3 is TGTGCCAGCAGTGACTCGTTGAACACTGAAGCTTTCTTT. The chain employs TRBV6-4 and TRBJ1-1; D is undetermined. Germline assignment: CDR1 MRHNA and CDR2 SNTAGT. The V gene lost 0 bases and the J gene lost 0 bases, with 2 bases spanning the gap. The CDR3 contains 13 residues.

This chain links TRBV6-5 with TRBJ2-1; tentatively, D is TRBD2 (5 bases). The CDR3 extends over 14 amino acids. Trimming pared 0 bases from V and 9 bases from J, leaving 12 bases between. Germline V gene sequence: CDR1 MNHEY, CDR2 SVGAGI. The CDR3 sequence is CASSYSSGVSEQFF. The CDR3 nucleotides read TGTGCCAGCAGTTACTCGTCCGGGGTTAGTGAGCAGTTCTTC.

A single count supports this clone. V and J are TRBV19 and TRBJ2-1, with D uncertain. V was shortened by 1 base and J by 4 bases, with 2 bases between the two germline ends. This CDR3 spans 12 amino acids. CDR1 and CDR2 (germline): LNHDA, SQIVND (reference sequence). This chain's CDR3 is CASSIGYNEQFF. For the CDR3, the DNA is TGTGCCAGTAGTATAGGATACAATGAGCAGTTCTTC.

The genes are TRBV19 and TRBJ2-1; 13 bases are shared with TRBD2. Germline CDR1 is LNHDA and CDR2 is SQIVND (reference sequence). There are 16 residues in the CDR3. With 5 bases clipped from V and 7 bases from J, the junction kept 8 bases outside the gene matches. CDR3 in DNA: TGTGCCAGTAGTTCTACTAGCGGGGGGGCCTGGAATGAGCAGTTCTTC. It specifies CASSSTSGGAWNEQFF.

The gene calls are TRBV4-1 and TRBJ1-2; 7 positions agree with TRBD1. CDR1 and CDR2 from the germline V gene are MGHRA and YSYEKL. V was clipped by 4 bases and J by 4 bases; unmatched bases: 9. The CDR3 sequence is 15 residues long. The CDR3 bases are TGCGCCAGCAGCCCTGCGGGACAGCTCCTCTATGGCTACACCTTC. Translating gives CASSPAGQLLYGYTF.

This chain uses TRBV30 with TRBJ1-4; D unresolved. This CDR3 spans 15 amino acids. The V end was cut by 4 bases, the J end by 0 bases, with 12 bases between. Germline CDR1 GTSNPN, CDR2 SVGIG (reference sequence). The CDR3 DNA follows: TGTGCCTGGAAACACATGGAGGCAACTAATGAAAAACTGTTTTTT. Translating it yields CAWKHMEATNEKLFF.

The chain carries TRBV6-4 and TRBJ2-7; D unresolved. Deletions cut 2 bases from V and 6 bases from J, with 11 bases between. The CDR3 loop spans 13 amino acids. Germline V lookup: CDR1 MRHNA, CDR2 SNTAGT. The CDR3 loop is CASSDREGTEQYF. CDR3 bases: TGTGCCAGCAGTGACAGGGAAGGTACCGAGCAGTACTTC.

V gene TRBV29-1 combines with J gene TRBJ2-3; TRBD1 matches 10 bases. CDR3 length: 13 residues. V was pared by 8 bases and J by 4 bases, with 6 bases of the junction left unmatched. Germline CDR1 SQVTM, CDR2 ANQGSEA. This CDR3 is CSRTGGLSDTQYF. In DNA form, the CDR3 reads TGCAGCCGGACAGGGGGATTATCAGATACGCAGTATTTT.

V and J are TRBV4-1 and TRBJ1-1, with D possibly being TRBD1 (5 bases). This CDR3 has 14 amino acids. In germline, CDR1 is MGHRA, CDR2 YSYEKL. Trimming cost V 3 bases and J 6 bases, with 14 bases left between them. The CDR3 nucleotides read TGCGCCAGCAGCCAGGGGGGGGTTGTAGCTGAAGCTTTCTTT. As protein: CASSQGGVVAEAFF.

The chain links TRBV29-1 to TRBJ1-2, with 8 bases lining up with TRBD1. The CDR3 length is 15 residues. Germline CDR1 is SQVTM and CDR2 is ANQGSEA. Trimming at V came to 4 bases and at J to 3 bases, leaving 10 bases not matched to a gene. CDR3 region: CSVVPLGTGDYGYTF. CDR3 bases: TGCAGCGTTGTCCCTCTTGGGACAGGCGACTATGGCTACACCTTC.

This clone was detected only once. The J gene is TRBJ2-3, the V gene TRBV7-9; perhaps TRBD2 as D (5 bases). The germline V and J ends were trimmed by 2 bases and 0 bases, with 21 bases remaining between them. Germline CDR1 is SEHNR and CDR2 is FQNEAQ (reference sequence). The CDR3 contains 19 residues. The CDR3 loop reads CASSLRLGGERFSTDTQYF. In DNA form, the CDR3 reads TGTGCCAGCAGCTTAAGGTTGGGTGGGGAGAGATTCAGCACAGATACGCAGTATTTT.

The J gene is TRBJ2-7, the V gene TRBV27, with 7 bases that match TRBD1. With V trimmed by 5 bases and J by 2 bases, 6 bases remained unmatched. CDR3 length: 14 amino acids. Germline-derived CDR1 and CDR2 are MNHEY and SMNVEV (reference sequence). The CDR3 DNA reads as TGTGCCAGCAGTGAAGACAGGGAGCCCTACGAGCAGTACTTC. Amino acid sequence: CASSEDREPYEQYF.

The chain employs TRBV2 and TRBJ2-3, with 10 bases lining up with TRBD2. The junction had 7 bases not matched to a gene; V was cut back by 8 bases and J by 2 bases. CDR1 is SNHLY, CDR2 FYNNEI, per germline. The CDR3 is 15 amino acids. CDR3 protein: CASQGLADFTDTQYF. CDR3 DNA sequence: TGTGCCAGCCAAGGACTAGCGGATTTCACAGATACGCAGTATTTT.

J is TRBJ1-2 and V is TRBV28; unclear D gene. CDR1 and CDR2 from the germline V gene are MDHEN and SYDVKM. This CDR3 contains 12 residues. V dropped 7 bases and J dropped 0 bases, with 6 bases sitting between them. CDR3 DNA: TGTGCCAGCAAACAGCCTAACTATGGCTACACCTTC. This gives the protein CASKQPNYGYTF.

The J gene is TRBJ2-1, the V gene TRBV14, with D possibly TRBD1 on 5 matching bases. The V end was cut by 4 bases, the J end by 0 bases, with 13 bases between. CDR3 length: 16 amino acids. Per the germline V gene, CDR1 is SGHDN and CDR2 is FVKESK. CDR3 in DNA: TGTGCCAGCAGCCCGACAGTTACCAGCTCCTACAATGAGCAGTTCTTC. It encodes CASSPTVTSSYNEQFF.

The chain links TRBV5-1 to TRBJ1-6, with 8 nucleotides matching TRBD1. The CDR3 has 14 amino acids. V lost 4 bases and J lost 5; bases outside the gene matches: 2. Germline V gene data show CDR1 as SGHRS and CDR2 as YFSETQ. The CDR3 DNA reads TGCGCCAGCAGCCAGGGACAGGATAATTCACCCCTCCACTTT. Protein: CASSQGQDNSPLHF.

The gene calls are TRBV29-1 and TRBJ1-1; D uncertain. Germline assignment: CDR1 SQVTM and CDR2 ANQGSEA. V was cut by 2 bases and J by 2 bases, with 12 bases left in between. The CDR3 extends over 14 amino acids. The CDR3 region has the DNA TGCAGCGTTGAAACGGATTCGGGTAACACTGAAGCTTTCTTT. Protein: CSVETDSGNTEAFF. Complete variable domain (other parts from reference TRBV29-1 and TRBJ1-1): SAVISQKPSRDICQRGTSLTIQCQVDSQVTMMFWYRQQPGQSLTLIATANQGSEATYESGFVIDKFPISRPNLTFSTLTVSNMSPEDSSIYLCSVETDSGNTEAFFGQGTRLTVV.

The DNA of the CDR3 is TGTGCCAGCAGCCGAACCGTTGGGAACACCGGGGAGCTGTTTTTT. Encoded protein: CASSRTVGNTGELFF. The chain carries TRBV28 and TRBJ2-2; D remains ambiguous. Germline V gene sequence: CDR1 MDHEN, CDR2 SYDVKM. The CDR3 covers 15 residues. Trimming removed 6 bases at V and 1 base at J, with 12 bases between.

The CDR3: CASSYVGSSYEQYF. DNA of the CDR3: TGTGCCAGCAGTTACGTTGGAAGCTCCTACGAGCAGTACTTC. The V gene is TRBV6-5, the J gene TRBJ2-5, with D unresolved. The assigned J gene may be wrong: the sequence end matches TRBJ2-7 better. Germline CDR1 MNHEY, CDR2 SVGAGI. CDR3 size: 14 residues.

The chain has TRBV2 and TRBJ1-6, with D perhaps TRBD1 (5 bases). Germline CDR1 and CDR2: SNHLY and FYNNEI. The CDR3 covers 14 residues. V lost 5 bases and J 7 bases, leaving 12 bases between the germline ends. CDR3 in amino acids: CASSPGYTNSPLHF. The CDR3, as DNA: TGTGCCAGCAGTCCAGGGTATACGAATTCACCCCTCCACTTT. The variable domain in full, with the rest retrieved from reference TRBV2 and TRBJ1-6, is EPEVTQTPSHQVTQMGQEVILRCVPISNHLYFYWYRQILGQKVEFLVSFYNNEISEKSEIFDDQFSVERPDGSNFTLKIRSTKLEDSAMYFCASSPGYTNSPLHFGNGTRLTVT.

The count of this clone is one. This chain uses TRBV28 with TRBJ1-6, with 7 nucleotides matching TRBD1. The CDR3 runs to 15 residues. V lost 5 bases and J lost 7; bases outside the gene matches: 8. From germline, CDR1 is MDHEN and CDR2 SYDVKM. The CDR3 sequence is CASSALPGQNSPLHF. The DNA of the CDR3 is TGTGCCAGCAGTGCCCTACCGGGACAGAATTCACCCCTCCACTTT.